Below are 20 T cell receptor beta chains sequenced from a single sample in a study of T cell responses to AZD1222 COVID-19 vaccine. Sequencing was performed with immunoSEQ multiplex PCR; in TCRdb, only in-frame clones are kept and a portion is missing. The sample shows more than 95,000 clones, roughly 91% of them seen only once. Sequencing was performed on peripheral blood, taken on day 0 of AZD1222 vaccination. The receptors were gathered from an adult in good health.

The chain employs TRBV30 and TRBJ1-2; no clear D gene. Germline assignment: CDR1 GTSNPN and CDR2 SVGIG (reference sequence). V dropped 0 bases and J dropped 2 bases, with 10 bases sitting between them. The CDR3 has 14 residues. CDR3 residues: CAWSVGRVNYGYTF. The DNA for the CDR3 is TGTGCCTGGAGTGTAGGTAGGGTAAACTATGGCTACACCTTC.

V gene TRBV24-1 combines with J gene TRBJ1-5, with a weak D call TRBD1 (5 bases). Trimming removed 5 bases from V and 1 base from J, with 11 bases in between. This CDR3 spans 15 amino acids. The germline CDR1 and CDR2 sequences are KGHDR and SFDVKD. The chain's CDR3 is CATSGGQGSNQPQHF. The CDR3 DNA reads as TGTGCCACCAGTGGCGGACAAGGGAGCAATCAGCCCCAGCATTTT.

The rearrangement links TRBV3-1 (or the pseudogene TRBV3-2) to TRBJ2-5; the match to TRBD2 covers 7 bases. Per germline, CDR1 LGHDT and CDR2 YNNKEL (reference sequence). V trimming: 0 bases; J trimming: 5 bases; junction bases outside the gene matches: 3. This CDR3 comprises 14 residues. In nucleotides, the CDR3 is TGTGCCAGCAGCCAAGACTGGGGAGGGGAGACCCAGTACTTC. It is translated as CASSQDWGGETQYF.

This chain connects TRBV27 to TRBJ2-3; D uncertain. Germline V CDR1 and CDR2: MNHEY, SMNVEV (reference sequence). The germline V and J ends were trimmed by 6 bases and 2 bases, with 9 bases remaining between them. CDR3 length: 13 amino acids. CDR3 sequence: CASRFSFTDTQYF. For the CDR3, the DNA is TGTGCCAGCAGGTTTTCCTTCACAGATACGCAGTATTTT.

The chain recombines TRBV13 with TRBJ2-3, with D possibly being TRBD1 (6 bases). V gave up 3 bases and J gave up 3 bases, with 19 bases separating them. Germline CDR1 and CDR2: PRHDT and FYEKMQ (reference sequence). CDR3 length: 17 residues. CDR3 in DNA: TGTGCCAGCAGCTTCACCGGAACAGGGTCAGATACAGATACGCAGTATTTT. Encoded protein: CASSFTGTGSDTDTQYF.

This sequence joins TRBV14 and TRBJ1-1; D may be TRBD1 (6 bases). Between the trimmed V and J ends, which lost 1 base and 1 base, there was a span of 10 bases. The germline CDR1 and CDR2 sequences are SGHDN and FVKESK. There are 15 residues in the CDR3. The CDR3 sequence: CASSQVGGANTEAFF. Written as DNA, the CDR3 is TGTGCCAGCAGCCAAGTTGGGGGGGCGAACACTGAAGCTTTCTTT.

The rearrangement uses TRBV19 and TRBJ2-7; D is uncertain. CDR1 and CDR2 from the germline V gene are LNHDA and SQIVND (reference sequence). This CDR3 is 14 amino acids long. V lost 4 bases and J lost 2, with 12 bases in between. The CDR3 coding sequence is TGTGCCAGTAGTAGTCACTCCTCGCCCTACGAGCAGTACTTC. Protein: CASSSHSSPYEQYF.

CDR3 DNA: TGTGCCAGCAGGAAGGGACTAGCCGGCCACGAGCAGTACTTC. It specifies CASRKGLAGHEQYF. V usage is TRBV28 and J usage is TRBJ2-7, with 9 bases aligning to TRBD2. The V segment lost 6 bases and the J segment 5 bases; nucleotides outside the gene matches: 8. CDR3 length: 14 residues. Germline CDR1 reads MDHEN; CDR2 reads SYDVKM.

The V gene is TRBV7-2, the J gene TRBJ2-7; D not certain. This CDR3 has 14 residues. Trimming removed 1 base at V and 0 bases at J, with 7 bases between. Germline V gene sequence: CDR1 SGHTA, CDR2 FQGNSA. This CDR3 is CASSLGPSSYEQYF. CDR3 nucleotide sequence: TGTGCCAGCAGCTTAGGTCCAAGCTCCTACGAGCAGTACTTC.

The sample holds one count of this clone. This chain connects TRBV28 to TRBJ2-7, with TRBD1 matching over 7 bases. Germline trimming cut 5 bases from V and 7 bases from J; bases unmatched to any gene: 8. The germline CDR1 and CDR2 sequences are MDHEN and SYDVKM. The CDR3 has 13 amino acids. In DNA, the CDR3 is TGTGCCAGCAGTCCCGACAGGGTGAGGGAGCAGTACTTC. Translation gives CASSPDRVREQYF.

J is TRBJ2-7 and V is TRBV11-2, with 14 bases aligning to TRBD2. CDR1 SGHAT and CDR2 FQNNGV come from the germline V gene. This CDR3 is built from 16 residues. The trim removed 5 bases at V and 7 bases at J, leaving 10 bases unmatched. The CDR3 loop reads CASSPEGGLAGEEQYF. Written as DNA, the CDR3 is TGTGCCAGCAGCCCAGAGGGGGGACTAGCGGGAGAAGAGCAGTACTTC.

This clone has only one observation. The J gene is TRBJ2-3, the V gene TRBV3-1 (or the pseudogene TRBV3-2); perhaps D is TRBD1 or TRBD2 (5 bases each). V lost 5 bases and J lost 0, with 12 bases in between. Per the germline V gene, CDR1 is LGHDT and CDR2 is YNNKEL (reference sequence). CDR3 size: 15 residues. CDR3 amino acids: CASSRGVTSTDTQYF. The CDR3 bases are TGTGCCAGCAGCAGAGGGGTAACTAGCACAGATACGCAGTATTTT.

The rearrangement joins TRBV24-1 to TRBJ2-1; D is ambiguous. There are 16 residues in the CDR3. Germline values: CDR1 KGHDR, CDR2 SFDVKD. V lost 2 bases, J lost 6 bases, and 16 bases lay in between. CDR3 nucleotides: TGTGCCACCAGTGATTCTCTAGGTATCCGTTTCAATGAGCAGTTCTTC. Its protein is CATSDSLGIRFNEQFF.

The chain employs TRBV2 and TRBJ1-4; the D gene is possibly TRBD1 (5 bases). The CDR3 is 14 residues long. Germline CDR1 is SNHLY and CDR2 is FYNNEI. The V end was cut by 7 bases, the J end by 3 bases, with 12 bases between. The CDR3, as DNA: TGTGCCAGCATACAGGACATCGCTAATGAAAAACTGTTTTTT. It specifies CASIQDIANEKLFF.

CDR3 loop: CASSPGWQDTDTQYF. CDR3 DNA: TGTGCCAGCTCACCTGGGTGGCAGGACACAGATACGCAGTATTTT. This chain uses TRBV18 with TRBJ2-3; D is uncertain. Germline V gene lookup returns CDR1 KGHSH and CDR2 LQKENI. The V end lost 3 bases, the J end lost 2 bases, and 12 bases lay between the germline ends. The CDR3 covers 15 residues.

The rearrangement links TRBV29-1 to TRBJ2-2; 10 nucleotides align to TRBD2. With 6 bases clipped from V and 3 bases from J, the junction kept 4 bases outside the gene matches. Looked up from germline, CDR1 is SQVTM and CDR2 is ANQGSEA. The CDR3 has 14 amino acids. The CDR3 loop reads CSVMTSGYTGELFF. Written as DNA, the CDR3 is TGCAGCGTCATGACTAGCGGGTACACCGGGGAGCTGTTTTTT.

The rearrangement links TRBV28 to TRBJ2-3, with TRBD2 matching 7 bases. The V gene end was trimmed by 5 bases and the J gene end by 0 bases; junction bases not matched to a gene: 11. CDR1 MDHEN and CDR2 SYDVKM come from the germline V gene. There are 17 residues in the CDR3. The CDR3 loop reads CASSPPKSGVSTDTQYF. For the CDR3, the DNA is TGTGCCAGCAGTCCGCCGAAGAGCGGGGTGAGCACAGATACGCAGTATTTT.

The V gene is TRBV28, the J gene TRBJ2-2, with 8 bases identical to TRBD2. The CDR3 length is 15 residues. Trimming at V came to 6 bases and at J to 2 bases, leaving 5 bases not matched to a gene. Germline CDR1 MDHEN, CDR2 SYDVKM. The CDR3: CASRTGGVNTGELFF. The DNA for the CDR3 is TGTGCCAGCAGGACGGGGGGGGTTAACACCGGGGAGCTGTTTTTT.

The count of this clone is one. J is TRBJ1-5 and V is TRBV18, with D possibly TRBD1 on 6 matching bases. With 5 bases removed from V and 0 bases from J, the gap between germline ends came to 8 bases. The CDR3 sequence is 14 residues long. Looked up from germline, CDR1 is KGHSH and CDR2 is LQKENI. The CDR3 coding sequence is TGTGCCAGCTCATCGGGACATAGCAATCAGCCCCAGCATTTT. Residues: CASSSGHSNQPQHF.

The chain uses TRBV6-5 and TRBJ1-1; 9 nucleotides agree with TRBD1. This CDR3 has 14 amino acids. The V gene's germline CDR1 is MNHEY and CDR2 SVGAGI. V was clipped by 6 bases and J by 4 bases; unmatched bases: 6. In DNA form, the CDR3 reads TGTGCCAGCAGCCCCGACAGGGGGAGCACTGAAGCTTTCTTT. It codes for CASSPDRGSTEAFF.